A single sample is the source of the 7 T cell receptor beta chains below, sequenced in a study of blood T cell repertoires in COVID-19. TCRdb's table, derived via immunoSEQ multiplex PCR, lists solely in-frame clones and lacks some. This table holds approximately 170,000 clones, about 86% found once. The sample taken for sequencing was peripheral blood. The receptors shown here come from a woman aged 70-85 years with acute or convalescent COVID-19.

The rearrangement joins TRBV7-2 to TRBJ1-5; D gene unclear. The CDR3 has 15 residues. V lost 3 bases, J lost 4 bases, and 13 bases lay in between. Germline assignment: CDR1 SGHTA and CDR2 FQGNSA. The CDR3 loop is CASSLVAGGNQPQHF. The CDR3 region has the DNA TGTGCCAGCAGCTTGGTTGCAGGAGGGAATCAGCCCCAGCATTTT. The whole variable domain, remainder taken from reference TRBV7-2 and TRBJ1-5, is GAGVSQSPSNKVTEKGKDVELRCDPISGHTALYWYRQSLGQGLEFLIYFQGNSAPDKSGLPSDRFSAERTGGSVSTLTIQRTQQEDSAVYLCASSLVAGGNQPQHFGDGTRLSIL.

This chain joins TRBV19 and TRBJ2-7; 7 positions agree with TRBD1. V was pared by 5 bases and J by 7 bases, with 11 bases of the junction left unmatched. The CDR3 has 14 residues. Germline CDR1 and CDR2: LNHDA and SQIVND (reference sequence). CDR3 nucleotide sequence: TGTGCCAGTAGTGCGACGACAGGGCGTCGGGAGCAGTACTTC. It yields the protein CASSATTGRREQYF.

V is TRBV7-9 and J is TRBJ2-1; 12 bases fit TRBD2. V was pared by 5 bases and J by 1 base, with 12 bases of the junction left unmatched. The CDR3 has 19 amino acids. Germline V lookup: CDR1 SEHNR, CDR2 FQNEAQ (reference sequence). The CDR3 nucleotides read TGTGCCAGCAGCGCCGGACTAGCGGGGCTTCAACATTCCTACAATGAGCAGTTCTTC. It specifies CASSAGLAGLQHSYNEQFF.

The J gene is TRBJ1-1, the V gene TRBV13; D uncertain. V lost 3 bases and J lost 0, with 8 bases in between. CDR3 length: 14 amino acids. Looked up from germline, CDR1 is PRHDT and CDR2 is FYEKMQ (reference sequence). CDR3 residues: CASSFSNLNTEAFF. CDR3 coding DNA: TGTGCCAGCAGCTTCTCAAACTTGAACACTGAAGCTTTCTTT.

This clone was picked up one time. V is TRBV19 and J is TRBJ2-2, with 11 bases that match TRBD1. The CDR3 length is 15 residues. Losses at the gene ends were 6 bases for V and 5 bases for J; bases not matched to a gene: 5. Germline V CDR1 and CDR2: LNHDA, SQIVND (reference sequence). Written as DNA, the CDR3 is TGTGCCAGTAGGGACAGGGGGCGAGGAACCGGGGAGCTGTTTTTT. This gives the protein CASRDRGRGTGELFF.

This chain connects TRBV18 to TRBJ2-3; a weak D match, TRBD2 (5 bases). CDR3 size: 11 residues. Germline CDR1 is KGHSH and CDR2 is LQKENI. V was cut by 5 bases and J by 6 bases, with 6 bases left in between. CDR3 nucleotides: TGTGCCAGCTCAAGGAGGGATACGCAGTATTTT. Translating it yields CASSRRDTQYF.

This sequence joins TRBV5-1 and TRBJ2-6, with 10 bases matching TRBD1. The CDR3 covers 20 residues. The junction had 13 bases not matched to a gene; V was cut back by 4 bases and J by 0 bases. From germline, CDR1 is SGHRS and CDR2 YFSETQ. The CDR3 sequence: CASSRAGTGVVGSGANVLTF. DNA for the CDR3: TGCGCCAGCAGCCGGGCCGGGACAGGGGTAGTTGGCTCTGGGGCCAACGTCCTGACTTTC.